This TCR beta chain was documented in a study of blood T cell repertoires in COVID-19. Overall study context: Collection of acute and convalescent COVID-19 samples took place in the United States, Italy and Spain.

This clone showed up just a few times. With V trimmed by 4 bases and J by 2 bases, 7 bases remained unmatched. CDR3 length: 16 residues. CDR1 SGDLS and CDR2 YYNGEE come from the germline V gene. Libraries were prepared by immunoSEQ multiplex PCR; TCRdb keeps only in-frame clonotypes and omits some of them. The table includes 70,000 or so clones, approximately 85% detected once. V usage is TRBV9 and J usage is TRBJ2-3; 10 bases are a match to TRBD1. The sequencing input was peripheral blood. This clonotype originated in an elderly woman with active or convalescent COVID-19. CDR3 nucleotides: TGTGCCAGCAGCATGGGACAGGGGAGATTCACAGATACGCAGTATTTT. As protein: CASSMGQGRFTDTQYF.